This entry features one TCR beta chain sequence. The target of this receptor is not known. No clone much larger than this one lies a single base away; base qualities are absent. The CDR3 runs 16 amino acids, cysteine and phenylalanine included. The kept DNA is CDR3 alone, 48 bases in frame from the first base. The CDR1 and CDR2 encoded by the germline V gene are MGHRA and YSYEKL. V loses 0 bases, J loses 5 bases, and the germline ends lie 13 bases apart. Enrolling through a virtual design, the prospective study's participants ranged in age from roughly 18 to 89 years and lived across roughly 23 United States geographic areas. Cohort assignment in the prospective study relied on participant-reported clinical history from a screening survey and a study questionnaire. Recovered participants in ImmuneRACE Cohort 3 were defined as having two consecutive negative NP/OP PCR tests, clearance from a healthcare professional, or resolution of symptoms. In the prospective study, mobile phlebotomists collected whole blood, serum and a nasopharyngeal or oropharyngeal swab from each participant. Additional blood draws and questionnaires over an approximately 2-month period could optionally be provided by prospective study participants. Before DNA extraction, blood samples from the prospective study were shipped at room temperature or frozen.

The record originates from a study of blood T cell repertoires in COVID-19 (dated by TCRdb to 2018 to 2020). General notes on the study: The collaborator samples originated in the United States, Italy and Spain and spanned the acute and convalescent phases of COVID-19. The samples were drawn from the first 160 participants of the ongoing ImmuneRACE study and from 950 to 1,500 subjects provided by 6 global collaborators. Where HLA class I and class II types were available, the types were taken from metadata supplied by the sample provider, not from assay-based typing. Nearly every sample came with metadata listing a de-identified subject ID, COVID-19 status, age in years and sex. Deeply sampled blood TCRbeta repertoires from subjects exposed to, actively infected with, or recovered from COVID-19 were included in the dataset. The repertoires were released in a freely available public database meant as a resource for research on the immune response to SARS-CoV-2. The prospective study material was composed of cDNA or gDNA derived from T cells, B-cell-depleted T cells, or PBMCs.

Results and caveats for the whole study, not just this receptor: The amount of clinical and demographic metadata varied by source and participant and was provided uncurated.

The immunoSEQ Assay, a bias-controlled multiplex PCR, was used to amplify TCRbeta CDR3 regions from genomic DNA. The study's own analysis went as follows. Nucleated cell counts per sample were estimated from amplification of reference gene primers within the assay. Sequence reads were collapsed and filtered to measure the absolute abundance of every unique TCRbeta CDR3 rearrangement. For each sample, productive Simpson clonality was calculated by taking the square root of Simpson's diversity index across productive rearrangements. TCRdb stores this immuneACCESS table with in-frame sequences only. Part of the clones is absent; in the studies checked, under half of the shortfall reflects unresolved V genes, and no reason is known for the rest. V, J and clone size reflect that table, while D and trimming were determined from the DNA. Counted in this sample were about 400,000 clones; 89% of them appeared once. 1.5% to 2% of the sample is held by the ten biggest clonotypes.

The chain joins TRBV4-1 to TRBJ1-4, with the D gene not clear enough to name. Sequencing input: PBMCs or T cells enriched from blood (not recorded which). The receptor comes from a woman aged 25 to 39 who had recovered from COVID-19. CDR3 protein: CASSQDRGSLNEKLFF. DNA sequence: TGCGCCAGCAGCCAAGATAGAGGGAGTCTCAATGAAAAACTGTTTTTT.